The 29 T cell receptor beta chains reported below all come from one sample, sequenced in a study of monozygotic twins with inflammatory bowel disease. TCRdb re-called the 5' RACE reads, yielding one record per CDR3 amino acid sequence without DNA. This sample contains about 300,000 distinct CDR3 sequences. Sequenced material: blood. All receptors derive from a human donor with ulcerative colitis or Crohn's disease, or a healthy co-twin of an affected twin (not recorded which).

This rearrangement joins TRBV11-2 to TRBJ1-1; the D gene TCRdb calls, TRBD1, cannot be checked with no DNA. Germline V gene sequence: CDR1 SGHAT, CDR2 FQNNGV. CDR3 size: 19 residues. CDR3 amino acids: CASSLDPYPQQTWETEAFF.

The chain uses TRBV9 and TRBJ2-7; TCRdb picks TRBD2, but there is no DNA to check that call. Germline lookup yields CDR1 SGDLS and CDR2 YYNGEE. CDR3 length equals 14 residues. This chain's CDR3 is CASGVDAGSYEQYF.

This chain uses TRBV5-1 with TRBJ2-5; the TCRdb D gene call, TRBD1, has no DNA to confirm it. This CDR3 comprises 14 residues. The germline V gene encodes CDR1 SGHRS and CDR2 YFSETQ. The CDR3 sequence is CASGGQGIRETQYF.

The CDR3 spells CSAWPGLAETYNEQFF. V is TRBV20-1 and J is TRBJ2-1; lacking DNA, the TRBD2 call made by TCRdb goes unchecked. Looked up from germline, CDR1 is DFQATT and CDR2 is SNEGSKA (reference sequence). The CDR3 covers 16 residues.

V gene TRBV12-3 or TRBV12-4 combines with J gene TRBJ2-7; TCRdb picks TRBD2, but there is no DNA to check that call. This CDR3 comprises 14 residues. CDR3 sequence: CASSFGLAGYEQYF.

The rearrangement uses TRBV7-2 and TRBJ2-2. The CDR3 loop spans 14 amino acids. CDR1 is SGHTA and CDR2 is FQGNSA in the germline V gene. The CDR3 sequence: CASSLSGVTGELFF.

This rearrangement joins TRBV7-2 to TRBJ2-7; as DNA is missing, the TRBD2 call by TCRdb cannot be tested. The CDR3 has 14 residues. Germline values: CDR1 SGHTA, CDR2 FQGNSA. The chain's CDR3 is CASRRTSGAYEQYF.

The genes are TRBV12-3 or TRBV12-4 and TRBJ2-3; the TCRdb D gene call, TRBD2, has no DNA to confirm it. This CDR3 contains 16 residues. This CDR3 is CASSFRGGGRTDTQYF.

The chain links TRBV24-1 to TRBJ2-7; TCRdb proposes TRBD1, but this gene call is untestable without DNA. Germline V CDR1 and CDR2: KGHDR, SFDVKD. The CDR3 has 14 residues. The CDR3 protein is CATPSAAAQDEQYF.

The chain combines TRBV19 with TRBJ2-1; TCRdb returns TRBD2, unconfirmable since there is no DNA. The CDR3 extends over 15 amino acids. CDR1 and CDR2 (germline): LNHDA, SQIVND (reference sequence). The CDR3: CASSLGLAGGLEQFF.

CDR3: CASSLGQGSNYGYTF. This sequence joins TRBV5-6 and TRBJ1-2; the D gene TCRdb calls, TRBD1, cannot be checked with no DNA. The germline gives CDR1 SGHDT, CDR2 YYEEEE. There are 15 residues in the CDR3.

The chain employs TRBV25-1 and TRBJ2-7; TCRdb reports TRBD2, a call that lacks DNA to check it against. This CDR3 has 14 amino acids. Germline CDR1 reads MGHDK; CDR2 reads SYGVNS. The CDR3 here is CASSDWLAGVEQYF.

The rearrangement links TRBV9 to TRBJ2-1; lacking DNA, the TRBD1 call made by TCRdb goes unchecked. Germline V gene lookup returns CDR1 SGDLS and CDR2 YYNGEE. CDR3 length: 17 residues. This chain's CDR3 is CASSVDLRQGTRDEQFF.

The rearrangement links TRBV29-1 to TRBJ2-7; without DNA, the TCRdb call of TRBD1 cannot be checked. CDR3 length: 12 residues. The V gene's germline CDR1 is SQVTM and CDR2 ANQGSEA. Here the CDR3 reads CSIWTDTYEQYF.

The J gene is TRBJ2-1, the V gene TRBV15. The CDR3 runs 15 residues. Germline CDR1 reads LNHNV; CDR2 reads YYDKDF (reference sequence). The CDR3 spells CATSRDVGSYNEQFF.

The chain carries TRBV5-1 and TRBJ2-2. In germline, CDR1 is SGHRS, CDR2 YFSETQ. The length of the CDR3 is 15 residues. The CDR3 region is CASSRNAQNTGELFF.

The V gene is TRBV5-1, the J gene TRBJ2-1; without DNA, the TCRdb call of TRBD1 cannot be checked. CDR1 is SGHRS and CDR2 is YFSETQ in the germline V gene. There are 15 residues in the CDR3. CDR3 sequence: CASSYRVGSYNEQFF.

This CDR3 reads CASSVEGIQPQHF. The V and J genes are TRBV7-2 and TRBJ1-5. Germline CDR1 SGHTA, CDR2 FQGNSA. This CDR3 spans 13 amino acids.

The J gene is TRBJ2-7, the V gene TRBV20-1; checking the TCRdb D call of TRBD1 is not possible without DNA. This CDR3 is built from 13 residues. Germline V gene lookup returns CDR1 DFQATT and CDR2 SNEGSKA (reference sequence). CDR3 loop: CSFPGQGSYEQYF.

The CDR3: CAISGVAGASYEQYF. The chain recombines TRBV10-3 with TRBJ2-7; TCRdb picks TRBD2, but there is no DNA to check that call. The CDR3 is made up of 15 amino acids. Germline assignment: CDR1 ENHRY and CDR2 SYGVKD.

CDR3 residues: CAVSQGGSYNEQFF. This chain uses TRBV19 with TRBJ2-1; TCRdb gives TRBD1 as the D gene, but with no DNA this cannot be confirmed. CDR3 length: 14 residues. Looked up from germline, CDR1 is LNHDA and CDR2 is SQIVND (reference sequence).

The chain employs TRBV20-1 and TRBJ2-4; the TRBD2 assignment by TCRdb is unverifiable without DNA. CDR3 length: 16 amino acids. The germline gives CDR1 DFQATT, CDR2 SNEGSKA (reference sequence). CDR3 loop: CSARSRTGGTKNIQYF.

The chain links TRBV9 to TRBJ2-7; absent DNA, TCRdb's TRBD1 call cannot be checked. The CDR3 extends over 16 amino acids. The germline gives CDR1 SGDLS, CDR2 YYNGEE. The CDR3 reads CASSAQAGTGGYEQYF.

The chain carries TRBV9 and TRBJ2-5. The CDR3 loop spans 14 amino acids. Germline V CDR1 and CDR2: SGDLS, YYNGEE. CDR3 residues: CASSPRSFGETQYF.

The chain joins TRBV29-1 to TRBJ2-3; TCRdb gives TRBD1 as the D gene, but with no DNA this cannot be confirmed. The CDR3 contains 14 residues. Germline V gene lookup returns CDR1 SQVTM and CDR2 ANQGSEA. CDR3 sequence: CSVEKGSRTDTQYF.

The chain joins TRBV7-9 to TRBJ2-2; TCRdb's assignment of TRBD1 cannot be checked, as there is no DNA. Germline V gives CDR1 SEHNR, CDR2 FQNEAQ (reference sequence). There are 15 residues in the CDR3. The CDR3 loop reads CASSIQGLHTGELFF. Looking up the rest from reference TRBV7-9 and TRBJ2-2 gives the full variable domain: DTGVSQNPRHKITKRGQNVTFRCDPISEHNRLYWYRQTLGQGPEFLTYFQNEAQLEKSRLLSDRFSAERPKGSFSTLEIQRTEQGDSAMYLCASSIQGLHTGELFFGEGSRLTVL.

V and J are TRBV12-3 or TRBV12-4 and TRBJ1-6. The CDR3 is made up of 15 amino acids. The CDR3 loop is CASSLAPGVGSPLHF.

The V call is TRBV12-3 or TRBV12-4, the J call TRBJ2-3. The CDR3 covers 14 residues. Here the CDR3 reads CASSALVGTDTQYF.

The V call is TRBV7-8, the J call TRBJ2-1; with no DNA, the TCRdb D assignment of TRBD1 cannot be verified. Germline values: CDR1 SGHVS, CDR2 FQNEAQ. This CDR3 comprises 13 residues. The CDR3 region is CASSLIQGNEQFF.